The next 21 T cell receptor beta chains were all read from a single sample in a study of cytomegalovirus exposure and HLA in healthy donors. The PCR ran on 60 Vbeta and 13 Jbeta primers. The table came from immunoSEQ multiplex PCR; TCRdb's copy has only in-frame clones and leaves some out. Of 200,000 to 250,000 clones listed, 65% to 80% were seen once; the top ten hold 1.7%. Sequenced: PBMCs. Source of these receptors: a man aged 50 to 60 in good health and CMV-seronegative.

CDR3 coding DNA: TGTGCCAGCAGCCTCGGAGGGCCCTACAATGAGCAGTTCTTC. Translating gives CASSLGGPYNEQFF. The chain employs TRBV9 and TRBJ2-1, with D perhaps TRBD2 (6 bases). The CDR3 loop spans 14 amino acids. The ends were cut back, 4 bases at V and 2 bases at J, with 10 bases in the middle. Germline-derived CDR1 and CDR2 are SGDLS and YYNGEE.

This clone showed up just a few times. Other DNA sequences from this sample encode an identical CDR3 as well. CDR3 sequence reads: CASSVEGQGNTEAFF. CDR3 sequence (DNA): TGTGCCAGCAGCGTAGAAGGACAGGGGAACACTGAAGCTTTCTTT. The chain joins TRBV9 to TRBJ1-1, with 8 bases that match TRBD1. The V gene end was trimmed by 0 bases and the J gene end by 1 base; junction bases not matched to a gene: 2. The V gene's germline CDR1 is SGDLS and CDR2 YYNGEE. CDR3 length: 15 residues.

In this sample, this clone turned up once. The genes are TRBV5-4 and TRBJ2-7; the match to TRBD2 covers 7 bases. J lost 2 bases, V lost 3 bases, and 5 bases had no gene match. Germline V gene data show CDR1 as SGHNT and CDR2 as YYREEE (reference sequence). The CDR3 consists of 14 residues. CDR3 residues: CASSWGGLTYEQYF. The DNA for the CDR3 is TGTGCCAGCAGCTGGGGGGGACTTACCTACGAGCAGTACTTC.

This clone was seen only once. The chain is built from TRBV19 and TRBJ1-5, with D perhaps TRBD1 (5 bases). This CDR3 comprises 16 residues. Germline CDR1 is LNHDA and CDR2 is SQIVND (reference sequence). The V end was cut by 2 bases, the J end by 4 bases, with 15 bases between. CDR3 region: CASSIRGQILNQPQHF. The CDR3 DNA follows: TGTGCCAGTAGTATACGAGGACAAATTCTTAATCAGCCCCAGCATTTT.

The chain employs TRBV4-2 and TRBJ2-3; no firm D call. V dropped 5 bases and J dropped 0 bases, with 15 bases sitting between them. The CDR3 runs to 16 residues. In germline, CDR1 is LGHNA, CDR2 YNFKEQ. The CDR3 protein is CASSSLQARSTDTQYF. DNA of the CDR3: TGTGCCAGCAGCTCTCTGCAGGCCCGAAGCACAGATACGCAGTATTTT.

The rearrangement joins TRBV4-2 to TRBJ2-7; D possibly corresponds to TRBD2 (6 bases). This CDR3 contains 15 residues. Trimming stripped 7 bases from V and 0 bases from J, with 16 bases between. Germline CDR1 reads LGHNA; CDR2 reads YNFKEQ. Here the CDR3 reads CASTPNWDFSYEQYF. The CDR3 bases are TGTGCCAGCACCCCAAATTGGGACTTCTCCTACGAGCAGTACTTC.

The chain is built from TRBV5-6 and TRBJ2-1; tentatively, D is TRBD2 (6 bases). V was clipped by 2 bases and J by 5 bases, with 17 bases between them. CDR1 is SGHDT and CDR2 is YYEEEE in the germline V gene. The CDR3 extends over 16 amino acids. The CDR3 sequence: CASSFAGKEYDNEQFF. DNA for the CDR3: TGTGCCAGCAGCTTTGCGGGAAAGGAGTATGACAATGAGCAGTTCTTC.

The rearrangement joins TRBV28 to TRBJ1-1, with a weak D call TRBD1 (5 bases). The CDR3 has 13 residues. Germline lookup yields CDR1 MDHEN and CDR2 SYDVKM. Trimming stripped 2 bases from V and 11 bases from J, with 15 bases between. The CDR3 spells CASSLAMTVTAFF. In DNA form, the CDR3 reads TGTGCCAGCAGTTTAGCCATGACAGTAACGGCTTTCTTT.

The chain carries TRBV7-3 and TRBJ2-7; perhaps TRBD2 as D (5 bases). The CDR3 loop spans 14 amino acids. Trimming removed 5 bases at V and 3 bases at J, with 14 bases between. The germline V gene has CDR1 SGHTA and CDR2 FQGTGA. The CDR3 DNA is TGTGCCAGCAGCCCACGGGCCGGACTCTACGAGCAGTACTTC. Translation gives CASSPRAGLYEQYF.

The rearrangement joins TRBV5-6 to TRBJ2-1; 11 bases line up with TRBD2. V was clipped by 3 bases and J by 1 base; unmatched bases: 6. The CDR3 runs to 17 residues. In germline, CDR1 is SGHDT, CDR2 YYEEEE. In DNA form, the CDR3 reads TGTGCCAGCAGCTGGGCTAGCGGGAGGAGTTCCTACAATGAGCAGTTCTTC. Protein product: CASSWASGRSSYNEQFF.

The chain is built from TRBV28 and TRBJ1-2; D call uncertain. CDR1 MDHEN and CDR2 SYDVKM come from the germline V gene. This CDR3 spans 11 amino acids. V lost 7 bases to trimming and J lost 7 bases, with 10 bases between them. The CDR3 loop reads CASTEESGYTF. In DNA form, the CDR3 reads TGTGCCAGCACCGAGGAGTCTGGCTACACCTTC.

V is TRBV10-3 and J is TRBJ1-1; D perhaps matches TRBD1 (5 bases). The CDR3 has 15 residues. Per the germline V gene, CDR1 is ENHRY and CDR2 is SYGVKD. The V and J ends lost 2 bases and 4 bases respectively, with 14 bases between them. CDR3 nucleotides: TGTGCCATCAGTGAGGGGGCGTCCGGGAGCACTGAAGCTTTCTTT. Translating gives CAISEGASGSTEAFF.

This clone was seen once. V usage is TRBV2 and J usage is TRBJ1-1; 8 bases match TRBD1. Per the germline V gene, CDR1 is SNHLY and CDR2 is FYNNEI. The ends lost 3 bases at V and 3 bases at J; junction bases unmatched: 3. This CDR3 is 14 amino acids long. The CDR3 DNA follows: TGTGCCAGCAGTGACCGACAGGGGTACACTGAAGCTTTCTTT. This sequence encodes CASSDRQGYTEAFF.

The chain employs TRBV27 and TRBJ2-3; 12 positions agree with TRBD2. The length of the CDR3 is 15 residues. The V and J ends lost 6 bases and 4 bases, in that order; junction bases with no gene match: 5. The germline CDR1 and CDR2 sequences are MNHEY and SMNVEV (reference sequence). DNA of the CDR3: TGTGCCAGCAGCCCGACTAGCGGGGGTTCAGATACGCAGTATTTT. This translates into CASSPTSGGSDTQYF.

The chain carries TRBV18 and TRBJ1-2, with D perhaps TRBD1 (6 bases). The V end was cut by 0 bases, the J end by 7 bases, with 15 bases between. CDR1 is KGHSH, CDR2 LQKENI, per germline. This CDR3 is built from 15 residues. The CDR3 spells CASSPPYGGLSGYTF. DNA of the CDR3: TGTGCCAGCTCACCACCCTACGGGGGGCTGTCTGGCTACACCTTC.

The chain combines TRBV4-2 with TRBJ2-7; D might be TRBD2 (6 bases). The CDR3 is 20 residues long. CDR1 is LGHNA and CDR2 is YNFKEQ in the germline V gene. The ends were cut back, 0 bases at V and 0 bases at J, with 24 bases in the middle. CDR3: CASSQDFLLYSGLSSYEQYF. The CDR3 DNA reads as TGTGCCAGCAGCCAAGATTTCCTTCTTTATAGCGGCCTTAGCTCCTACGAGCAGTACTTC.

This rearrangement joins TRBV2 to TRBJ1-4; 7 nucleotides align to TRBD1. CDR1 and CDR2 from the germline V gene are SNHLY and FYNNEI. Losses at the gene ends were 6 bases for V and 2 bases for J; bases not matched to a gene: 6. This CDR3 is 15 amino acids long. The CDR3 nucleotides are TGTGCCAGCAGCACCAACAGGGGCACTAATGAAAAACTGTTTTTT. Its translation is CASSTNRGTNEKLFF.

This clone was recorded only once. J is TRBJ2-7 and V is TRBV12-1; TRBD1, as called in the table, went unchecked against the DNA. TRBV12-1 corresponds to a pseudogene. This CDR3 is 12 amino acids long. The CDR3 loop is CASSSGFYEQYF. The CDR3 coding sequence is TGTGCCAGCAGCTCAGGGTTCTACGAGCAGTACTTC.

The gene calls are TRBV5-1 and TRBJ1-1; TRBD1 matches at 8 bases. The V and J ends lost 6 bases and 4 bases, in that order; junction bases with no gene match: 11. The germline V gene encodes CDR1 SGHRS and CDR2 YFSETQ. The CDR3 sequence is 15 residues long. CDR3 amino acids: CASTLQGARSTEAFF. CDR3 DNA sequence: TGCGCCAGCACCCTGCAGGGGGCGCGAAGCACTGAAGCTTTCTTT.

This sequence joins TRBV30 and TRBJ2-5, with 7 positions matching TRBD2. V gave up 1 base and J gave up 13 bases; unmatched junction bases: 3. Germline lookup yields CDR1 GTSNPN and CDR2 SVGIG (reference sequence). The CDR3 consists of 10 residues. CDR3 DNA: TGTGCCTGGAGTGGAGCGGGATTGTACTTC. Protein product: CAWSGAGLYF.

The genes are TRBV9 and TRBJ2-2, with D hard to call. V was clipped by 4 bases and J by 2 bases, with 9 bases between them. Germline V gene sequence: CDR1 SGDLS, CDR2 YYNGEE. CDR3 length equals 14 residues. CDR3 sequence (DNA): TGTGCCAGCAGCCCAAACAGAAACACCGGGGAGCTGTTTTTT. Translation gives CASSPNRNTGELFF. Together with reference TRBV9 and TRBJ2-2, the CDR3 gives the full variable domain: DSGVTQTPKHLITATGQRVTLRCSPRSGDLSVYWYQQSLDQGLQFLIQYYNGEERAKGNILERFSAQQFPDLHSELNLSSLELGDSALYFCASSPNRNTGELFFGEGSRLTVL.